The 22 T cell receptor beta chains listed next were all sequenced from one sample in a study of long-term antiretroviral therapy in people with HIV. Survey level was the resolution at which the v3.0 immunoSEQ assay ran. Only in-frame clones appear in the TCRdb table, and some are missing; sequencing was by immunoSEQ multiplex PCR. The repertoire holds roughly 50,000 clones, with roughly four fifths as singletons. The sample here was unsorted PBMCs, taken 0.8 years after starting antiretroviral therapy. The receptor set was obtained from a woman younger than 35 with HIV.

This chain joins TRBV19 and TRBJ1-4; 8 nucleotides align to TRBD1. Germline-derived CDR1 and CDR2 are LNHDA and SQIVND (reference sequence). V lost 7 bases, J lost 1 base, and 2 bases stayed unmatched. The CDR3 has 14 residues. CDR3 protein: CASIDRGTNEKLFF. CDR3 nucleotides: TGTGCCAGTATCGACAGGGGAACTAATGAAAAACTGTTTTTT.

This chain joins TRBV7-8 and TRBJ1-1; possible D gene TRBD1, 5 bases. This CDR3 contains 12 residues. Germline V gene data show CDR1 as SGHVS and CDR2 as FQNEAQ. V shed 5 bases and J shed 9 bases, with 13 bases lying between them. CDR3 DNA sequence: TGTGCCAGCAGCAAACCACAGGTAAAAGCTTTCTTT. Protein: CASSKPQVKAFF.

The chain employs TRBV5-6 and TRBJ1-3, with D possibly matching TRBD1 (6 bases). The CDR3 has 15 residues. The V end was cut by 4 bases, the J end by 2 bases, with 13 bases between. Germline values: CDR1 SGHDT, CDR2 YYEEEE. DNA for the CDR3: TGTGCCAGCAGCGCACAGGGAGGGCCTGGAAACACCATATATTTT. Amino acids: CASSAQGGPGNTIYF.

CDR3 nucleotides: TGTGCCAGCAGTTCGAACAGGGGGTACACAGATACGCAGTATTTT. This encodes CASSSNRGYTDTQYF. The genes are TRBV6-6 and TRBJ2-3; 8 nucleotides align to TRBD1. The length of the CDR3 is 15 residues. The ends lost 4 bases at V and 2 bases at J; junction bases unmatched: 5. Germline-derived CDR1 and CDR2 are MNHNY and SVGAGI (reference sequence).

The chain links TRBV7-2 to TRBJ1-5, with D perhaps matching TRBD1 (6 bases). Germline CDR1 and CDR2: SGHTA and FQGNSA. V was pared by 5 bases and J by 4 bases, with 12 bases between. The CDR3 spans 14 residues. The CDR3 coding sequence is TGTGCCAGCAGCGGGGGGCAGCAGAATCAGCCCCAGCATTTT. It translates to CASSGGQQNQPQHF.

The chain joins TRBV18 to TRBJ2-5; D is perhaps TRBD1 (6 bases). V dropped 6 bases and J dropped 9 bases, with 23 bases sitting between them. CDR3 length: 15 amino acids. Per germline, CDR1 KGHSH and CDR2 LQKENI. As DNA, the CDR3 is TGTGCCAGCTCCCCGATGACGCAGGGGTCGCGGGCCCAGTACTTC. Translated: CASSPMTQGSRAQYF.

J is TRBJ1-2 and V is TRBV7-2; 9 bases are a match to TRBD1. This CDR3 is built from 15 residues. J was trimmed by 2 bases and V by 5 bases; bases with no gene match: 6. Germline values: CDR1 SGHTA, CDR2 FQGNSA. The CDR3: CASSPRQGGNYGYTF. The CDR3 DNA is TGTGCCAGCAGCCCTCGACAGGGGGGGAACTATGGCTACACCTTC.

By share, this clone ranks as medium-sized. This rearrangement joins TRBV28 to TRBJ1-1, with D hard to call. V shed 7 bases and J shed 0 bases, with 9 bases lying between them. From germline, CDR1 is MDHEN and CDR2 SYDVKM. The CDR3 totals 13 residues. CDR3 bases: TGTGCCAGCACCTACGGGCTGAACACTGAAGCTTTCTTT. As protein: CASTYGLNTEAFF.

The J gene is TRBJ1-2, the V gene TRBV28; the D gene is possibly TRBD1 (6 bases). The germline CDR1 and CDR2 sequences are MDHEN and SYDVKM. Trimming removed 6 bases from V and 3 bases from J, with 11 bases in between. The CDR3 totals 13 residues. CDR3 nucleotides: TGTGCCAGCAGAATCGGGGGCCACTATGGCTACACCTTC. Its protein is CASRIGGHYGYTF.

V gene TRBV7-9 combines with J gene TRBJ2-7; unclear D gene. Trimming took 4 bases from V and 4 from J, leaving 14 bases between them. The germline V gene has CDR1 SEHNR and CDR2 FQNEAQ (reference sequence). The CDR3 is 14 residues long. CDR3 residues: CASSSSYSGYEQYF. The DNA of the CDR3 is TGTGCCAGCAGCTCATCCTATAGTGGTTACGAGCAGTACTTC. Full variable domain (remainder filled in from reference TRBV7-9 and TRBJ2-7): DTGVSQNPRHKITKRGQNVTFRCDPISEHNRLYWYRQTLGQGPEFLTYFQNEAQLEKSRLLSDRFSAERPKGSFSTLEIQRTEQGDSAMYLCASSSSYSGYEQYFGPGTRLTVT.

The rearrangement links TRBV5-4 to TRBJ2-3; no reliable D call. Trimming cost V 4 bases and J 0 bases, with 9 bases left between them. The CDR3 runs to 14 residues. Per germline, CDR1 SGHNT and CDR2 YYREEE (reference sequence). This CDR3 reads CASSPRWSTDTQYF. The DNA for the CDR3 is TGTGCCAGCAGCCCCCGGTGGAGCACAGATACGCAGTATTTT.

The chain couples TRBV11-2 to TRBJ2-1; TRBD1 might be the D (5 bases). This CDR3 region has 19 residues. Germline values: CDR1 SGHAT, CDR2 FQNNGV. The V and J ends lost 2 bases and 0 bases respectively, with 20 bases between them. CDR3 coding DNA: TGTGCCAGCAGCTTATGGGGCCCGGGCGGTGGAATCTCCTACAATGAGCAGTTCTTC. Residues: CASSLWGPGGGISYNEQFF.

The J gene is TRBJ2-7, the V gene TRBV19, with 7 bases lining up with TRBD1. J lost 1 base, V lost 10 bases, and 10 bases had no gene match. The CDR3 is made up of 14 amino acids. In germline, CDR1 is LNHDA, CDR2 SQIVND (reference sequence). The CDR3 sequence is CATTGDRRSYEQYF. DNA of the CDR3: TGTGCCACCACCGGGGACAGACGATCCTACGAGCAGTACTTC.

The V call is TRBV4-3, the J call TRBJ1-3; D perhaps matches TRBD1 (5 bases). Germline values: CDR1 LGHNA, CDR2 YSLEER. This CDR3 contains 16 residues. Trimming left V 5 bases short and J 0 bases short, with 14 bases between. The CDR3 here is CASSSRAPNSGNTIYF. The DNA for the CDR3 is TGCGCCAGCAGCTCCAGGGCGCCGAACTCTGGAAACACCATATATTTT.

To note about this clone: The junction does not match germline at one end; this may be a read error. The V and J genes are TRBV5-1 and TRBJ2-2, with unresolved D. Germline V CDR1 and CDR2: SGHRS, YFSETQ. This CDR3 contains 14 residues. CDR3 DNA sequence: TGCGCCAGCGGCTTGACTGGAAACACCGGGGAGCTGTTTTTT. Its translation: CASGLTGNTGELFF.

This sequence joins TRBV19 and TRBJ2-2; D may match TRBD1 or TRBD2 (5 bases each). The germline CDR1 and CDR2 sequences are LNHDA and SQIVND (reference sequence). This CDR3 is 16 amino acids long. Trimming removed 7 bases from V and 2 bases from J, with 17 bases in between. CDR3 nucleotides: TGTGCCAGTACCCCGGGACGAATCAAAAACACCGGGGAGCTGTTTTTT. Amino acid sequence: CASTPGRIKNTGELFF. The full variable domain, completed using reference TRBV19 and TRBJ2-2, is DGGITQSPKYLFRKEGQNVTLSCEQNLNHDAMYWYRQDPGQGLRLIYYSQIVNDFQKGDIAEGYSVSREKKESFPLTVTSAQKNPTAFYLCASTPGRIKNTGELFFGEGSRLTVL.

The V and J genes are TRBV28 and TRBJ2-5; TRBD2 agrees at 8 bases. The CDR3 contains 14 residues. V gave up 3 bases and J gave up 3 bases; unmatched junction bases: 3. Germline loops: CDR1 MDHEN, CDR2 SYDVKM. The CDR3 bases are TGTGCCAGCAGTTTGGGACTAGTAAAAGAGACCCAGTACTTC. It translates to CASSLGLVKETQYF.

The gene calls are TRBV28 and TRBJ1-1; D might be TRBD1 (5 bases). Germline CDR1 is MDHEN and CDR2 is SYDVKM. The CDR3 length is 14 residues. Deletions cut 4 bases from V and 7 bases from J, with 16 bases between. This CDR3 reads CASSWGGPVDEAFF. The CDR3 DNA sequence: TGTGCCAGCAGTTGGGGCGGGCCTGTAGATGAAGCTTTCTTT.

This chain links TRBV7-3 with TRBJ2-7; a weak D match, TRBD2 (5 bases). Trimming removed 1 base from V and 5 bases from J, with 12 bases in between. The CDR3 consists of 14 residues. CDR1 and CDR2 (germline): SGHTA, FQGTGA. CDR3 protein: CASSLKMRVDEQYF. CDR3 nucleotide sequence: TGTGCCAGCAGCTTAAAGATGCGGGTGGACGAGCAGTACTTC.

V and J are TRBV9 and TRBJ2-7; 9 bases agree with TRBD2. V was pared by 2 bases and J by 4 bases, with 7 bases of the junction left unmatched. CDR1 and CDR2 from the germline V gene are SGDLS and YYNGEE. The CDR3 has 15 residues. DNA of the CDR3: TGTGCCAGCAGCGTCACTAGCGGGCCGGGGTACGAGCAGTACTTC. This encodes CASSVTSGPGYEQYF.

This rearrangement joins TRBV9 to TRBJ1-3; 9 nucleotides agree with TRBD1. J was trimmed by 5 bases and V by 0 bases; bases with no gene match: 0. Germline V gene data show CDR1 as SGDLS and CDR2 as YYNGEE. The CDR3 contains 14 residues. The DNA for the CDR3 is TGTGCCAGCAGCGTAGACAGGGGGCGAAACACCATATATTTT. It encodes CASSVDRGRNTIYF.

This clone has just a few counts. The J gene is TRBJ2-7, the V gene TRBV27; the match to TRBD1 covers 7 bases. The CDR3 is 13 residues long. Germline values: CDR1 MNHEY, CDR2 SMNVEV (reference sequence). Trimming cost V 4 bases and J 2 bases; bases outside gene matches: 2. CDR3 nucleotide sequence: TGTGCCAGCAGTTGGGACAGAGCCTACGAGCAGTACTTC. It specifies CASSWDRAYEQYF.